This entry lists 28 T cell receptor beta chains sequenced from one sample in a study of human T cells and chemical hapten exposure. TCRdb used MiXCR to reprocess the RACE reads, holding one entry per CDR3 protein. The profile shows over 75,000 distinct CDR3 sequences, 7% to 8% of them singletons. The sample's time point: patch test 1, 2 weeks after DPC sensitization. The treatment here: therapeutic diphenylcyclopropenone sensitization with weekly scalp DPC. The material was whole blood, obtained in connection with sensitization to the hapten diphenylcyclopropenone (DPC). These receptors all come from a woman aged 30 to 39 with alopecia areata. Some clones in this sample may be carry-over from other donors' samples.

This clonotype was found a few times. This sequence joins TRBV6-6 and TRBJ2-7; weak D call: TRBD1 (5 bases). Looked up from germline, CDR1 is MNHNY and CDR2 is SVGAGI (reference sequence). Deletions cut 6 bases from V and 2 bases from J, with 11 bases between. This CDR3 has 13 residues. The CDR3 region has the DNA TGTGCCAGCAGCCGGACAAGTACCTACGAGCAGTACTTC. Amino acids: CASSRTSTYEQYF.

This clonotype has a count of ten or more. J is TRBJ2-7 and V is TRBV6-1, with D uncertain. Germline CDR1 MNHNS, CDR2 SASEGT. Trimming removed 6 bases from V and 4 bases from J, with 13 bases in between. This CDR3 is built from 13 residues. The CDR3 protein is CASSRTWDYEQYF. For the CDR3, the DNA is TGTGCCAGCAGCCGAACGTGGGATTACGAGCAGTACTTC.

The rearrangement links TRBV20-1 to TRBJ2-3, with 8 nucleotides matching TRBD2. This CDR3 has 14 amino acids. V shed 5 bases and J 2 bases; nucleotides not matched to a gene: 6. CDR1 is DFQATT, CDR2 SNEGSKA, per germline (reference sequence). For the CDR3, the DNA is TGCAGTGCTCGAGCGGGGGCTCCCACAGATACGCAGTATTTT. Translation: CSARAGAPTDTQYF.

This clonotype came up a few times. The chain recombines TRBV7-9 with TRBJ1-2; 8 positions agree with TRBD1. V trimming: 5 bases; J trimming: 6 bases; junction bases outside the gene matches: 8. CDR3 size: 14 residues. CDR1 is SEHNR and CDR2 is FQNEAQ in the germline V gene (reference sequence). The CDR3 sequence: CASSPPSGGHGYTF. Here the CDR3 DNA reads TGTGCCAGCAGCCCACCATCAGGGGGCCATGGCTACACCTTC.

This chain's CDR3 is CSATHRGRRGTEAFF. The CDR3 region has the DNA TGCAGTGCTACCCACAGGGGGCGAAGAGGGACTGAAGCTTTCTTT. The V call is TRBV20-1, the J call TRBJ1-1, with 9 bases matching TRBD1. Germline trimming cut 4 bases from V and 5 bases from J; bases unmatched to any gene: 11. Germline CDR1 is DFQATT and CDR2 is SNEGSKA (reference sequence). The CDR3 contains 15 residues.

This clonotype came up many times. The rearrangement uses TRBV5-1 and TRBJ2-5; D possibly corresponds to TRBD1 (6 bases). V gave up 4 bases and J gave up 1 base, with 11 bases separating them. The germline gives CDR1 SGHRS, CDR2 YFSETQ. CDR3 length: 14 residues. CDR3 sequence: CASSTGTAQETQYF. The CDR3 DNA sequence: TGCGCCAGCAGCACAGGGACCGCCCAAGAGACCCAGTACTTC. Full variable domain (remainder filled in from reference TRBV5-1 and TRBJ2-5): KAGVTQTPRYLIKTRGQQVTLSCSPISGHRSVSWYQQTPGQGLQFLFEYFSETQRNKGNFPGRFSGRQFSNSRSEMNVSTLELGDSALYLCASSTGTAQETQYFGPGTRLLVL.

This clonotype showed up many times. The V gene is TRBV11-2, the J gene TRBJ2-1, with TRBD2 matching 9 bases. With V trimmed by 6 bases and J by 8 bases, 17 bases remained unmatched. Germline V CDR1 and CDR2: SGHAT, FQNNGV. The CDR3 runs 17 residues. The CDR3 loop is CASSSTGGGGAPDEQFF. The DNA for the CDR3 is TGTGCCAGCAGTTCCACAGGAGGCGGGGGGGCCCCTGATGAGCAGTTCTTC.

The sample holds many counts of this clonotype. The V and J genes are TRBV13 and TRBJ2-5; TRBD2 might be the D (6 bases). The V gene's germline CDR1 is PRHDT and CDR2 FYEKMQ (reference sequence). The CDR3 contains 13 residues. Deletions cut 3 bases from V and 4 bases from J, with 9 bases between. The CDR3 nucleotides read TGTGCCAGCAGCTTCACTAGCATAGAGACCCAGTACTTC. Its translation: CASSFTSIETQYF.

This clonotype has more than one count but fewer than ten. The CDR3 loop is CASSYRGGGYTF. The CDR3 DNA follows: TGTGCCAGCAGCTACAGGGGTGGAGGCTACACCTTC. V and J are TRBV5-6 and TRBJ1-2; 7 positions agree with TRBD1. Germline V gene lookup returns CDR1 SGHDT and CDR2 YYEEEE. J lost 8 bases, V lost 3 bases, and 4 bases had no gene match. The CDR3 runs 12 residues.

This clonotype occurred a few times. The V gene is TRBV10-3, the J gene TRBJ1-1; 9 nucleotides agree with TRBD1. Per germline, CDR1 ENHRY and CDR2 SYGVKD. Trimming took 0 bases from V and 5 from J; bases not matched to a gene: 7. This CDR3 is built from 16 residues. The CDR3 region has the DNA TGTGCCATCAGTGAGTCTTTTGGACAGGGGTCAACTGAAGCTTTCTTT. Encoded protein: CAISESFGQGSTEAFF.

This clonotype was counted ten times or more. V gene TRBV20-1 combines with J gene TRBJ2-3; TRBD2 matches at 8 bases. V dropped 1 base and J dropped 1; count of bases not matched to a gene: 4. The CDR3 is made up of 15 amino acids. Per germline, CDR1 DFQATT and CDR2 SNEGSKA (reference sequence). CDR3 DNA: TGCAGTGCTAGAGCGGGGGGGCCGGGCACAGATACGCAGTATTTT. It specifies CSARAGGPGTDTQYF.

A note on this clonotype: A much bigger clone sits one base away, suggesting this may be a read error. V usage is TRBV7-7 and J usage is TRBJ2-3; D call uncertain. CDR3 length: 13 amino acids. In germline, CDR1 is SSHAT, CDR2 FNYEAQ (reference sequence). CDR3 region: CAGSLSGSDTQYF. The CDR3 DNA reads as TGTGCTGGCAGCTTATCCGGGTCAGATACGCAGTATTTT. Full variable domain (missing parts from reference TRBV7-7 and TRBJ2-3): GAGVSQSPRYKVTKRGQDVTLRCDPISSHATLYWYQQALGQGPEFLTYFNYEAQPDKSGLPSDRFSAERPEGSISTLTIQRTEQRDSAMYRCAGSLSGSDTQYFGPGTRLTVL.

The sample holds many counts of this clonotype. The gene calls are TRBV6-5 and TRBJ2-3; D unclear. This CDR3 has 15 residues. V shed 7 bases and J shed 1 base, with 15 bases lying between them. Germline CDR1 reads MNHEY; CDR2 reads SVGAGI. The CDR3 DNA follows: TGTGCCAGCACCCCCGGTTGGGCAGGCACAGATACGCAGTATTTT. Its translation is CASTPGWAGTDTQYF.

The chain recombines TRBV20-1 with TRBJ1-2; tentatively, D is TRBD1 (6 bases). CDR1 and CDR2 from the germline V gene are DFQATT and SNEGSKA (reference sequence). The CDR3 length is 11 residues. V was trimmed by 3 bases and J by 8 bases, leaving 10 bases between them. CDR3 protein: CSARQGWGYTF. The CDR3 coding sequence is TGCAGTGCTAGGCAGGGGTGGGGCTACACCTTC.

This clonotype was recorded at least ten times. V is TRBV19 and J is TRBJ1-5, with D perhaps TRBD1 (6 bases). The V gene lost 6 bases and the J gene lost 8 bases, with 14 bases spanning the gap. The CDR3 covers 13 residues. Germline CDR1 reads LNHDA; CDR2 reads SQIVND (reference sequence). CDR3 in DNA: TGTGCCAGTAGATCCACAGGGTACGAGCCCCAGCATTTT. It is translated as CASRSTGYEPQHF.

About this clonotype: Since a much larger clone is just one base distant, this may be a read error. The gene calls are TRBV6-5 and TRBJ1-2, with D possibly matching TRBD1 (6 bases). The CDR3 is 17 amino acids. V lost 6 bases and J 5 bases, leaving 25 bases between the germline ends. CDR1 MNHEY and CDR2 SVGAGI come from the germline V gene. The CDR3 protein is CASSREEGGAHRYGYTF. The CDR3 nucleotides read TGTGCCAGCAGCCGGGAGGAGGGGGGCGCCCACAGATATGGCTACACCTTC.

The sample holds many counts of this clonotype. This rearrangement joins TRBV13 to TRBJ2-7; 11 bases align to TRBD2. Germline CDR1 and CDR2: PRHDT and FYEKMQ (reference sequence). Trimming cost V 7 bases and J 5 bases; bases outside gene matches: 7. The CDR3 runs 14 residues. Here the CDR3 reads CASTASGGRNEQYF. DNA for the CDR3: TGTGCCAGCACCGCTAGCGGGGGGCGTAACGAGCAGTACTTC.

For the CDR3, the DNA is TGTGCCAGCAGTCCCGACCTGAGGCCCCAGCATTTT. Protein product: CASSPDLRPQHF. This rearrangement joins TRBV12-3 or TRBV12-4 to TRBJ1-5; D not resolved. V shed 5 bases and J shed 9 bases, with 11 bases lying between them. The CDR3 has 12 amino acids.

This clonotype was seen many times. This chain uses TRBV27 with TRBJ2-3; the match to TRBD1 covers 8 bases. V gave up 6 bases and J gave up 1 base; unmatched junction bases: 3. CDR1 MNHEY and CDR2 SMNVEV come from the germline V gene (reference sequence). This CDR3 has 14 amino acids. The CDR3 loop is CASRDRAGTDTQYF. The CDR3 region has the DNA TGTGCCAGCAGGGACAGGGCAGGCACAGATACGCAGTATTTT.

This CDR3 reads CASSEWGTGITYEQYF. The CDR3 nucleotides read TGTGCCAGCAGTGAATGGGGGACAGGTATCACCTACGAGCAGTACTTC. The chain employs TRBV2 and TRBJ2-7; 8 nucleotides agree with TRBD1. The CDR3 totals 16 residues. In germline, CDR1 is SNHLY, CDR2 FYNNEI. The trim removed 2 bases at V and 2 bases at J, leaving 8 bases unmatched. Looking up the rest from reference TRBV2 and TRBJ2-7 gives the full variable domain: EPEVTQTPSHQVTQMGQEVILRCVPISNHLYFYWYRQILGQKVEFLVSFYNNEISEKSEIFDDQFSVERPDGSNFTLKIRSTKLEDSAMYFCASSEWGTGITYEQYFGPGTRLTVT.

This clonotype appeared many times. The chain uses TRBV6-5 and TRBJ2-1; perhaps TRBD1 as D (6 bases). The V and J ends lost 5 bases and 7 bases respectively, with 15 bases between them. The CDR3 contains 14 residues. CDR1 is MNHEY, CDR2 SVGAGI, per germline. DNA for the CDR3: TGTGCCAGCAGTCCGACGGCGAGGGGGAATGAGCAGTTCTTC. Its translation is CASSPTARGNEQFF.

This clonotype has a count of ten or more. CDR3 sequence reads: CSARGHQRQGVANEKLFF. In DNA form, the CDR3 reads TGCAGTGCTAGAGGGCATCAGAGACAGGGAGTAGCTAATGAAAAACTGTTTTTT. The chain recombines TRBV20-1 with TRBJ1-4; 7 nucleotides match TRBD1. Germline lookup yields CDR1 DFQATT and CDR2 SNEGSKA (reference sequence). The CDR3 extends over 18 amino acids. J lost 3 bases, V lost 1 base, and 14 bases had no gene match.

This clonotype appeared many times. This sequence joins TRBV2 and TRBJ1-5; D is perhaps TRBD1 (5 bases). CDR3 size: 15 residues. V was clipped by 5 bases and J by 4 bases, with 15 bases between them. CDR1 and CDR2 (germline): SNHLY, FYNNEI. The CDR3 loop is CASSMGRQGNQPQHF. CDR3 bases: TGTGCCAGCAGTATGGGACGGCAAGGAAATCAGCCCCAGCATTTT.

The chain uses TRBV30 and TRBJ2-2, with 15 bases that match TRBD2. V lost 4 bases, J lost 5 bases, and 2 bases stayed unmatched. The germline V gene has CDR1 GTSNPN and CDR2 SVGIG (reference sequence). CDR3 length equals 15 residues. CDR3 residues: CAWTGTSGGTGELFF. CDR3 nucleotide sequence: TGTGCCTGGACCGGGACTAGCGGGGGGACCGGGGAGCTGTTTTTT.

This chain links TRBV10-3 with TRBJ2-3; 10 bases line up with TRBD1. The CDR3 sequence is 19 residues long. V was clipped by 4 bases and J by 1 base; unmatched bases: 14. In germline, CDR1 is ENHRY, CDR2 SYGVKD. This CDR3 reads CAISGLGGTGEKGTDTQYF. DNA of the CDR3: TGTGCCATCAGTGGGTTGGGCGGGACAGGGGAGAAGGGCACAGATACGCAGTATTTT.

This clonotype was counted between two and nine times. This chain joins TRBV7-9 and TRBJ1-2; TRBD1 aligns across 10 bases. The CDR3 consists of 15 residues. V trimming: 5 bases; J trimming: 4 bases; junction bases outside the gene matches: 7. Germline CDR1 is SEHNR and CDR2 is FQNEAQ (reference sequence). The CDR3 sequence is CASSEGQGWGYGYTF. The CDR3 bases are TGTGCCAGCAGCGAGGGACAGGGGTGGGGCTATGGCTACACCTTC.

This clonotype has a count of ten or more. The chain uses TRBV2 and TRBJ1-2, with a possible D match to TRBD1 (5 bases). CDR3 length: 13 amino acids. The V and J ends lost 8 bases and 3 bases respectively, with 13 bases between them. Per the germline V gene, CDR1 is SNHLY and CDR2 is FYNNEI. CDR3 region: CASVYRRDYGYTF. The DNA for the CDR3 is TGTGCCAGCGTCTACAGGCGGGACTATGGCTACACCTTC.

This clonotype came up many times. This sequence joins TRBV7-2 and TRBJ1-5, with D hard to call. Between the trimmed V and J ends, which lost 2 bases and 5 bases, there was a span of 10 bases. Per the germline V gene, CDR1 is SGHTA and CDR2 is FQGNSA. CDR3 length: 14 residues. The CDR3 loop is CASSLRGIHQPQHF. The CDR3 DNA is TGTGCCAGCAGCTTAAGAGGGATCCATCAGCCCCAGCATTTT.